Listed here is a single T cell receptor beta chain. What it recognizes is unknown. This sample was taken from a study of T cells in Graves' hyperthyroidism and ophthalmopathy. Findings and limits, study-wide: Researchers report that a 13 V-J model separated ophthalmopathy from stable hyperthyroidism.

Exclusion criteria comprised uncontrolled infection, other autoimmune disease, pregnancy or lactation. The CDR3 sequence is 15 residues long. The V end lost 4 bases, the J end lost 2 bases, and 12 bases lay between the germline ends. In germline, CDR1 is MNHEY, CDR2 SVGEGT. Template material for amplifying TCR beta CDR3 regions consisted of RNA transcripts. The primer set for the first-round RT-PCR of the TCR CDR3 was HTBI. Using its own MiXCR run on the multiplex PCR reads, TCRdb lists one record per CDR3 protein. The sample lists 250,000 to 300,000 distinct CDR3 sequences, about 19% occurring once. This TCR was recovered from a man over 45 with Graves' ophthalmopathy. The rearrangement joins TRBV6-2 or TRBV6-3 to TRBJ1-5; tentatively, D is TRBD1 (6 bases). Sequenced material: blood. The CDR3: CASSFRGEGNQPQHF. For the CDR3, the DNA is TGTGCCAGCAGTTTCAGGGGTGAAGGCAATCAGCCCCAGCATTTT.